This T cell receptor (beta chain) was sequenced during a study of control samples from healthy donors and cancer patients (dated by TCRdb to 2019 to 2021). Of note for this clone: The target of this receptor is not known. No much larger clonotype is one base removed from it; base qualities were not supplied.

Library method: the immunoSEQ multiplex PCR assay. This is the immuneACCESS table as TCRdb keeps it, with only in-frame sequences that have V and J called. A part of the clones is gone; compared with another copy, unresolved V genes explain less than half, and the rest is unexplained. A total of some 140,000 clones appear in this sample, just under 95% of them only once. Approximately 14% of the sample goes to the ten largest clones. Material: PBMCs. The clonotype was recovered from a man between 60 and 75 years old with colorectal cancer.

The nucleotide sequence is TGTGCCAGCAGTTCCGGGGGGAGACTCTACGAGCAGTACTTC. Translated, it gives CASSSGGRLYEQYF. The chain is assembled from TRBV27 and TRBJ2-7; the central 7 bases match TRBD2. The germline V gene (reference sequence) gives CDR1 as MNHEY and CDR2 as SMNVEV. Reading from cysteine to phenylalanine, the CDR3 counts 14 amino acids. CDR3 DNA only is kept here, 42 bases in frame from base 1. V and J are trimmed by 4 bases and 3 bases, and the gene matches miss 6 bases of the junction.